This T cell receptor beta chain was captured by sequencing in a study of blood T cell repertoires in COVID-19. Study details: PBMCs, B-cell-depleted T cells, or T cells provided the cDNA or gDNA that made up the material.

This clone was observed a single time. CDR3 length: 15 amino acids. Germline CDR1 KGHSH, CDR2 LQKENI. The V end was cut by 3 bases, the J end by 6 bases, with 18 bases between. In the authors' methods: Scientists estimated how many nucleated cells there were by amplifying reference gene primers. Assay used: immunoSEQ multiplex PCR; TCRdb lists only in-frame clones, some missing. V and J calls and clone size are copied from that table; D and trimming were computed from the DNA. Of fewer than 85,000 clones listed, under 80% are singletons. The V gene is TRBV18, the J gene TRBJ2-7; maybe TRBD1 (5 bases). Material: peripheral blood. This TCR was sampled from a woman aged 80 or over with active or convalescent COVID-19. The CDR3 sequence: CASSPKGWVFLEQYF. The DNA of the CDR3 is TGTGCCAGCTCACCGAAGGGGTGGGTCTTTCTCGAGCAGTACTTC.